This TCR beta chain stems from a study of early T cells in non-severe SARS-CoV-2 infection. At the level of the study: Unsorted whole blood bulk RNA was sequenced, with unpaired chains.

The germline V gene has CDR1 MNHNS and CDR2 SASEGT. The CDR3 spans 15 residues. V shed 0 bases and J shed 5 bases, with 10 bases lying between them. Researchers attached unique molecular identifiers to individual cDNA molecules. TCRdb used MiXCR to reprocess the 5' RACE reads, holding one entry per CDR3 protein. This table has fewer than 120,000 distinct CDR3 sequences, 10% to 15% appearing once. A word on this clonotype: Its specificity is unknown.

Whole-study results and caveats: Database matching using VDJdb favored anti-spike CD8 responses, with private and CD4 specificities left missing.

This TCR came from an adult who was a healthcare worker with PCR-confirmed SARS-CoV-2 infection or an uninfected control (not recorded which). The sequenced sample was whole blood, obtained at baseline. The chain combines TRBV6-1 with TRBJ1-4, with TRBD1 as a possible D gene (5 bases). The CDR3 coding sequence is TGTGCCAGCAGTGAAGCGCAGGGCAGCAATGAAAAACTGTTTTTT. Protein: CASSEAQGSNEKLFF.